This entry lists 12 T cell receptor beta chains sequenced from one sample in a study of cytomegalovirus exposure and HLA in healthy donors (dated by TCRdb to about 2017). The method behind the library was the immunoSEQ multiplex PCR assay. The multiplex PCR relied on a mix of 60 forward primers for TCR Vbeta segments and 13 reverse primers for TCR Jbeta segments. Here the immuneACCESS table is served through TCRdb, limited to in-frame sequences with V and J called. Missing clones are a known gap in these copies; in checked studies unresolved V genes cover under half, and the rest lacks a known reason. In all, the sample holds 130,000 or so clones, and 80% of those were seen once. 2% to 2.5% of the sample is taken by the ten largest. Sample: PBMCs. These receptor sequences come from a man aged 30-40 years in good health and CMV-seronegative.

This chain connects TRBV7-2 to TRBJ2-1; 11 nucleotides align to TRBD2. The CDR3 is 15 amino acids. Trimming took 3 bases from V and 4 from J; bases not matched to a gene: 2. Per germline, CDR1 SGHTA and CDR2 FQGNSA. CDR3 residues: CASSFSGGVYNEQFF. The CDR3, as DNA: TGTGCCAGCAGCTTTAGCGGGGGGGTATACAATGAGCAGTTCTTC.

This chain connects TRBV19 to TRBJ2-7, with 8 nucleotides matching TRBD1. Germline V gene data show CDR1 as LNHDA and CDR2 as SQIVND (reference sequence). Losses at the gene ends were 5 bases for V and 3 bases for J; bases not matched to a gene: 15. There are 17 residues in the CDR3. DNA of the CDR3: TGTGCCAGTAGTCCCTGGTATTTACCGGACAGGGACTACGAGCAGTACTTC. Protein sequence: CASSPWYLPDRDYEQYF. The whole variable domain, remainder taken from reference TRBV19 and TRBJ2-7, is DGGITQSPKYLFRKEGQNVTLSCEQNLNHDAMYWYRQDPGQGLRLIYYSQIVNDFQKGDIAEGYSVSREKKESFPLTVTSAQKNPTAFYLCASSPWYLPDRDYEQYFGPGTRLTVT.

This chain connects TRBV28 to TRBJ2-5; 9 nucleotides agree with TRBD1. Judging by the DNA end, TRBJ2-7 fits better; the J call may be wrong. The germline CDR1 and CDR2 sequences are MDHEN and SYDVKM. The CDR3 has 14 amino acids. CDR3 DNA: TGTGCCAGCAGTAGACAGGGGGGATTCTACGAGCAGTACTTC. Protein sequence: CASSRQGGFYEQYF.

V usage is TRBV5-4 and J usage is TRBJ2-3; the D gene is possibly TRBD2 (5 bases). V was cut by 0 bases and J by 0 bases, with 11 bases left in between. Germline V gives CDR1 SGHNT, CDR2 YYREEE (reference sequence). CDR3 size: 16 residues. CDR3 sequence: CASSLGPGSSTDTQYF. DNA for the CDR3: TGTGCCAGCAGCTTGGGCCCGGGGAGTAGCACAGATACGCAGTATTTT.

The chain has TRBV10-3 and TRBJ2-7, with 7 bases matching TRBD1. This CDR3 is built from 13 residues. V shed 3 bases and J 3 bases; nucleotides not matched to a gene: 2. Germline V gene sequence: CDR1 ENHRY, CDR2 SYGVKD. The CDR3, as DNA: TGTGCCATCAGTGACGGGGACAGCTACGAGCAGTACTTC. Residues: CAISDGDSYEQYF.

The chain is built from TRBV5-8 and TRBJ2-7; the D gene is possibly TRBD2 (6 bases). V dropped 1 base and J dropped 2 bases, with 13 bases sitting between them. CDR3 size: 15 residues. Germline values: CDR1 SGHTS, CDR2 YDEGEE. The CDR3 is CASSLSRGIAYEQYF. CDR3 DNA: TGTGCCAGCAGCTTGTCTCGGGGGATCGCCTACGAGCAGTACTTC.

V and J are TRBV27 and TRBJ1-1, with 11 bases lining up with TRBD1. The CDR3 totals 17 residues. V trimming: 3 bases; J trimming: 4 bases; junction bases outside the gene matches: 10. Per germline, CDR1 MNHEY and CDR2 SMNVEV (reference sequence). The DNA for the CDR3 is TGTGCCAGCAGTTTCGGGACAGGGGGTTCCGGGGGCACTGAAGCTTTCTTT. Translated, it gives CASSFGTGGSGGTEAFF.

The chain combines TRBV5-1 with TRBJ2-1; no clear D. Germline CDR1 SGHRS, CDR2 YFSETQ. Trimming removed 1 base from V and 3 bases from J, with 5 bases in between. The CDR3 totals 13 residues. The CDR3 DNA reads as TGCGCCAGCAGCTTGCAGGACTACAATGAGCAGTTCTTC. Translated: CASSLQDYNEQFF.

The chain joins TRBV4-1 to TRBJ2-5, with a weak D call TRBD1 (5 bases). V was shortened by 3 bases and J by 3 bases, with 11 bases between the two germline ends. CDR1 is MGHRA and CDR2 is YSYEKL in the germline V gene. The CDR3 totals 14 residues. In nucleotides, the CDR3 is TGCGCCAGCAGCCAGACAGATAATGAAGAGACCCAGTACTTC. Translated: CASSQTDNEETQYF.

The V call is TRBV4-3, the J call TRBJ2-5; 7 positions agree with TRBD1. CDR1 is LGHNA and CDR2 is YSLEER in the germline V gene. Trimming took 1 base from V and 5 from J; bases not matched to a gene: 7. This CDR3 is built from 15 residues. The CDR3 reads CASSQGDREQETQYF. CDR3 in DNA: TGCGCCAGCAGCCAAGGGGACAGAGAACAGGAGACCCAGTACTTC.

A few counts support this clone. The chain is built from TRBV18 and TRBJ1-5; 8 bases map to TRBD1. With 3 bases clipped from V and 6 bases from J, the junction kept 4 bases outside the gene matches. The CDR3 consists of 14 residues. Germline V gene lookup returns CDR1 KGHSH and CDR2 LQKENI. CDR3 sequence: CASSPDRAVQPQHF. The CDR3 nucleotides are TGTGCCAGCTCACCGGACAGGGCCGTTCAGCCCCAGCATTTT.

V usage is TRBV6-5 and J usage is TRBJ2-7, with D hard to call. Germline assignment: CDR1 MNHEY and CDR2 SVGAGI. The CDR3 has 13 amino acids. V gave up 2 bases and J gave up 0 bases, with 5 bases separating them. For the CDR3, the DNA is TGTGCCAGCAGTTACCTCCCCTCCTACGAGCAGTACTTC. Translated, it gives CASSYLPSYEQYF.